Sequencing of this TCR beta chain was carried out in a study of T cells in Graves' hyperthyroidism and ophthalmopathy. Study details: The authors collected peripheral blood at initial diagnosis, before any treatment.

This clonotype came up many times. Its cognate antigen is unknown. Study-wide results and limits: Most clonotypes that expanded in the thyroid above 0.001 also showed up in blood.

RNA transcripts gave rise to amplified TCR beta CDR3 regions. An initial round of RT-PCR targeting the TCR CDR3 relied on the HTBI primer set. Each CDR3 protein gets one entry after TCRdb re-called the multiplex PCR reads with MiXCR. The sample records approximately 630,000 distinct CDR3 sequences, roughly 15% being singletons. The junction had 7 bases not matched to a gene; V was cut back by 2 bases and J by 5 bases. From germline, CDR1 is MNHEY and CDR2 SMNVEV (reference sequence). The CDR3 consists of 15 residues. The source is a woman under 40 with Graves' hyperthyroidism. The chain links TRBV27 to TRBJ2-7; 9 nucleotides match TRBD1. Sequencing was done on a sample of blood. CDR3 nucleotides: TGTGCCAGCAGTTTAGGGGGGACAGGGTTGAACGAGCAGTACTTC. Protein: CASSLGGTGLNEQYF.